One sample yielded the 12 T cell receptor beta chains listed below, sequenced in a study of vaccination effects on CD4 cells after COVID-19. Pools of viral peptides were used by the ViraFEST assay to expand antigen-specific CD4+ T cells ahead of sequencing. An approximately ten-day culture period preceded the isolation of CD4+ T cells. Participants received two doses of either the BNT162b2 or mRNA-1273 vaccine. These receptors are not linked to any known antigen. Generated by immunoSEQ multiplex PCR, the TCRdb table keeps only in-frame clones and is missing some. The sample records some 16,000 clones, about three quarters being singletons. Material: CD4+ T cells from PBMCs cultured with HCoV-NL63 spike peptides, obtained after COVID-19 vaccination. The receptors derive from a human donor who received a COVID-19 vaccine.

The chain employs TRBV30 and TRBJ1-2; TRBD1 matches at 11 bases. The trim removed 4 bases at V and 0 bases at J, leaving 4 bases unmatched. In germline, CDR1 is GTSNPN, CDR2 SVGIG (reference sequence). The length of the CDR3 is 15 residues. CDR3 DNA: TGTGCCTGGAAGGGACAGGGGGGGTCTAACTATGGCTACACCTTC. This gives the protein CAWKGQGGSNYGYTF.

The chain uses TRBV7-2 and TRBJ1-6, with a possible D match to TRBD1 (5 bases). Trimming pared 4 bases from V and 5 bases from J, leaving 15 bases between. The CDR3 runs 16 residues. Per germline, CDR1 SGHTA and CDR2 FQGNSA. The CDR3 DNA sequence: TGTGCCAGCAGCTGGGTTTGGGGCGCTAATAATTCACCCCTCCACTTT. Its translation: CASSWVWGANNSPLHF.

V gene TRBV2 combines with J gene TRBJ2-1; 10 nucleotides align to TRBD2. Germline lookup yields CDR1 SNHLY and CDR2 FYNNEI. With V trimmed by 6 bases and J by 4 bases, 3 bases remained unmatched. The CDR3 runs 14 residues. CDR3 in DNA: TGTGCCAGCAGCGGACTAGCGGAGTACAATGAGCAGTTCTTC. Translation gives CASSGLAEYNEQFF.

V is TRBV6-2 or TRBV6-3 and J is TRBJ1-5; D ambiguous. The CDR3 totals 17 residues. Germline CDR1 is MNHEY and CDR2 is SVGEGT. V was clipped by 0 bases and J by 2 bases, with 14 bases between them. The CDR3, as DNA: TGTGCCAGCAGTTACTCGTCATGGGGTGTGGGCAATCAGCCCCAGCATTTT. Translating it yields CASSYSSWGVGNQPQHF.

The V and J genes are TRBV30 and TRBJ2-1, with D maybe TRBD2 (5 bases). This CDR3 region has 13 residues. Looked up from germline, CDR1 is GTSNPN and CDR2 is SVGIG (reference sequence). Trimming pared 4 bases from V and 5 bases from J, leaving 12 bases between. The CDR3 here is CAWKLERNNEQFF. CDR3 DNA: TGTGCCTGGAAGTTGGAGCGGAACAATGAGCAGTTCTTC.

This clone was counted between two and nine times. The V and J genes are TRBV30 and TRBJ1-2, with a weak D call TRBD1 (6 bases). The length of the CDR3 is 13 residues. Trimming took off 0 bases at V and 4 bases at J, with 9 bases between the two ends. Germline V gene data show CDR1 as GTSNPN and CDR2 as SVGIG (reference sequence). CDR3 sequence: CAWSVKGGYGYTF. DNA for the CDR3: TGTGCCTGGAGTGTAAAGGGGGGCTATGGCTACACCTTC.

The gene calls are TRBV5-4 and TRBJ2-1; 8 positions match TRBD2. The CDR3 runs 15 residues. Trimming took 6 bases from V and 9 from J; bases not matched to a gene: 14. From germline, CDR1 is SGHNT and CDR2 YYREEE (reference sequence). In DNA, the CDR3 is TGTGCCAGCACAGGGCCCGGGACTAGAAGCGGTGAGCAGTTCTTC. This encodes CASTGPGTRSGEQFF.

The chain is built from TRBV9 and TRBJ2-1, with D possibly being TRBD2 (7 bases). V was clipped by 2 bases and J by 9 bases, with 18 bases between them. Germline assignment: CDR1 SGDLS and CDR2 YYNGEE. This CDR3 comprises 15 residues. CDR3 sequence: CASSVRGGVLSEQFF. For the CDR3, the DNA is TGTGCCAGCAGCGTTAGGGGGGGCGTCCTCAGTGAGCAGTTCTTC.

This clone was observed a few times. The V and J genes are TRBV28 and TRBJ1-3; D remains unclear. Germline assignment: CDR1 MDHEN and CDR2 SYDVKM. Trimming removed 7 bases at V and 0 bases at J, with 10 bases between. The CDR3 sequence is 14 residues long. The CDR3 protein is CASTASTSGNTIYF. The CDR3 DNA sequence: TGTGCCAGCACAGCCAGCACCTCTGGAAACACCATATATTTT.

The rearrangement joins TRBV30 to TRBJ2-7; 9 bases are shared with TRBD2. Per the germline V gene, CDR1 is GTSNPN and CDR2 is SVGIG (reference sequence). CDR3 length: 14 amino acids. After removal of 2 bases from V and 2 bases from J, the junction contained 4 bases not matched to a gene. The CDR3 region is CAWSIVAGAYEQYF. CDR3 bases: TGTGCCTGGAGTATAGTAGCGGGGGCCTACGAGCAGTACTTC.

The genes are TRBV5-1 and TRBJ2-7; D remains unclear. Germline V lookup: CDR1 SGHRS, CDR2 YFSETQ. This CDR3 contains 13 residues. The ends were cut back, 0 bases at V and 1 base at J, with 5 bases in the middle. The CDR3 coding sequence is TGCGCCAGCAGCTTGGGGGCTTCCTACGAGCAGTACTTC. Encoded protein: CASSLGASYEQYF.

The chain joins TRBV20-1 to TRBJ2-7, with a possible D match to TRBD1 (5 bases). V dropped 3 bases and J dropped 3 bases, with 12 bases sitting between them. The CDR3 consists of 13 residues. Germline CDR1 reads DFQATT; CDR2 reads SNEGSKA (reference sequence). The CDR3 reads CSASGADYYEQYF. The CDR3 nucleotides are TGCAGTGCTAGTGGGGCAGATTACTACGAGCAGTACTTC.